This TCR beta chain comes out of a study of long-term antiretroviral therapy in people with HIV. Notes on the study in general: Collection spanned 2004 to 2017; ART regimens may be less effective than current ones. Diversity went up after ART and still fell short of transplant donor controls. Dominance of pre-ART expanded clones persisted, fluctuating and often declining after ART.

Of note for this clone: What it recognizes is unknown.

A v3.0 immunoSEQ assay was performed at survey level. It was about 35,000-50,000 T-cell genomes per sample that sequencing targeted. This table comes from immunoSEQ multiplex PCR, and its TCRdb copy is limited to in-frame clones, with some not included. The repertoire holds about 17,000 clones, with 79% as singletons. The germline V gene encodes CDR1 LNHDA and CDR2 SQIVND (reference sequence). Trimming cost V 6 bases and J 5 bases, with 17 bases left between them. The length of the CDR3 is 14 residues. This sequence joins TRBV19 and TRBJ2-7; no definite D call. The material was unsorted PBMCs, obtained at the start of antiretroviral therapy. The clonotype was recovered from a man under 40 with HIV. In DNA, the CDR3 is TGTGCCAGTAGCGAACAGAGTCTGCAAGACGAGCAGTACTTC. As protein: CASSEQSLQDEQYF.